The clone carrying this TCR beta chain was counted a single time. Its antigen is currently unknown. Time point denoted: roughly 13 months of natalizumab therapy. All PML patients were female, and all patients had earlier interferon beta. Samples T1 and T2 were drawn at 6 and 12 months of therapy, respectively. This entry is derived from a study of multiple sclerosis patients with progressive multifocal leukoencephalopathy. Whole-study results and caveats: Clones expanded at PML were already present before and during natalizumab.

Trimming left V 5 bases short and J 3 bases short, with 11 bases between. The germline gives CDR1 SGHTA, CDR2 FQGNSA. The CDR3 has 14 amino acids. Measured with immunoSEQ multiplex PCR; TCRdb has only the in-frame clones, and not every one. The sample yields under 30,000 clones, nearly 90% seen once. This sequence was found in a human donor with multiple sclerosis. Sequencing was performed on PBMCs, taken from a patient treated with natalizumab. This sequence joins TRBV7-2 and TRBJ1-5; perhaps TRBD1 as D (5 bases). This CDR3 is CASSTRQLNQPQHF. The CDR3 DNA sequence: TGTGCCAGCAGCACCCGACAGCTCAATCAGCCCCAGCATTTT.